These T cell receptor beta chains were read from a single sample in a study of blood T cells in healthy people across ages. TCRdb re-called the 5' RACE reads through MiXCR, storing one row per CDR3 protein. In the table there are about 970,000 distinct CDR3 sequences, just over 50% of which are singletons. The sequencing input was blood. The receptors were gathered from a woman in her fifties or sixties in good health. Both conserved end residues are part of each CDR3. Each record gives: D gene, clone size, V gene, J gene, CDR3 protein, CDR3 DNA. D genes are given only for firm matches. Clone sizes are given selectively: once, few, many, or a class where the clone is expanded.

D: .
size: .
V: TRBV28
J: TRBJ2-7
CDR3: CASRVSPQGWREQYF
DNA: TGTGCCAGCAGAGTAAGCCCTCAGGGATGGCGCGAGCAGTACTTC

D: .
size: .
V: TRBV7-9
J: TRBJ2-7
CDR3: CASSLGSGTKTYEQYF
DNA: TGTGCCAGCAGCTTAGGGTCCGGGACAAAAACCTACGAGCAGTACTTC

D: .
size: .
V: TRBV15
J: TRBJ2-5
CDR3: CATSQGYQETQYF
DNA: TGTGCCACCTCTCAGGGGTACCAAGAGACCCAGTACTTC

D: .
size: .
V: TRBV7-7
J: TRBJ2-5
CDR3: CASGQGLRETQYF
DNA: TGTGCCAGCGGCCAGGGGTTGCGGGAGACCCAGTACTTC

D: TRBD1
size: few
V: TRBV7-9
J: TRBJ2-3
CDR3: CASSLETGSDTQYF
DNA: TGTGCCAGCAGCTTAGAGACAGGGTCAGATACGCAGTATTTT

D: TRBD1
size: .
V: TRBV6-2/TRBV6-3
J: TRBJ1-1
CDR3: CASSYPQGGGGTEAFF
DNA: TGTGCCAGCAGTTACCCCCAGGGGGGTGGGGGCACTGAAGCTTTCTTT

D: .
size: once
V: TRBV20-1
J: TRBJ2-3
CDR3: CSVRLLVSTDTQYF
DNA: TGCAGTGTAAGACTTCTAGTGAGCACAGATACGCAGTATTTT

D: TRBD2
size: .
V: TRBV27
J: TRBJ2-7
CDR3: CASSFGRGEQYF
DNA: TGTGCCAGCAGTTTTGGGAGGGGTGAGCAGTACTTC

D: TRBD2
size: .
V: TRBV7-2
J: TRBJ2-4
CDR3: CASSSRASGRTSDIQYF
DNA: TGTGCCAGCAGCTCACGAGCTAGCGGGAGGACCAGCGACATTCAGTACTTC

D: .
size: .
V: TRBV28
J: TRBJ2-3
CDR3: CASSLYVVIRTDTQYF
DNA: TGTGCCAGCAGTTTATACGTGGTAATAAGGACAGATACGCAGTATTTT

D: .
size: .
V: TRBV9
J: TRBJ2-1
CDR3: CATIPAGYYNEQFF
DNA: TGTGCCACCATCCCTGCGGGGTATTACAATGAGCAGTTCTTC

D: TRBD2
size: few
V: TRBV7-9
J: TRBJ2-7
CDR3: CASSLGGREYEQYF
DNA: TGTGCCAGCAGCTTAGGGGGGAGGGAATACGAGCAGTACTTC

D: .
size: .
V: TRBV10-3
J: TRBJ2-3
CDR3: CAISAAASTDTQYF
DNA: TGTGCCATCAGTGCAGCGGCTAGCACAGATACGCAGTATTTT

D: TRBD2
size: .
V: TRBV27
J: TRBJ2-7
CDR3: CASKAGGWGEQYF
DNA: TGTGCCAGCAAAGCGGGAGGATGGGGCGAGCAGTACTTC

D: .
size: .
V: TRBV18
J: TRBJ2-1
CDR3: CASSRSWMDEQFF
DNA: TGTGCCAGCTCACGAAGTTGGATGGATGAGCAGTTCTTC

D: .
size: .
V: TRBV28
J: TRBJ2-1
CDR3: CASSSKYGEQFF
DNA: TGTGCCAGCAGTTCAAAGTATGGTGAGCAGTTCTTC

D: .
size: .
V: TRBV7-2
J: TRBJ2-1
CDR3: CASSGGPSQRNEQFF
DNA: TGTGCCAGCAGTGGGGGACCTTCACAGCGAAATGAGCAGTTCTTC

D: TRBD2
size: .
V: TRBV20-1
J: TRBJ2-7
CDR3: CSALAGVDYEQYF
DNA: TGCAGTGCACTAGCGGGAGTTGACTACGAGCAGTACTTC

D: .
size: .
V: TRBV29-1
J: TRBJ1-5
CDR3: CSVALGYSNQPQHF
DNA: TGCAGCGTTGCTTTGGGGTATAGCAATCAGCCCCAGCATTTT

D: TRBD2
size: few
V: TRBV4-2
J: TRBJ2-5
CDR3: CASSQEWGTSGRKETQYF
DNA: TGTGCCAGCAGCCAAGAATGGGGGACTAGCGGGAGAAAAGAGACCCAGTACTTC

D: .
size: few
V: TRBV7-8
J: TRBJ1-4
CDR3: CASSPYSRRDEKLFF
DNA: TGTGCCAGCAGCCCCTACTCTCGACGAGATGAAAAACTGTTTTTT

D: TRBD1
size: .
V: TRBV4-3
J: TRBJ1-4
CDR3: CASSQDHRGVGEKLFF
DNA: TGCGCCAGCAGCCAAGACCACAGGGGAGTTGGGGAAAAACTGTTTTTT

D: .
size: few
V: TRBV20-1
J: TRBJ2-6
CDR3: CSARVTDRANVLTF
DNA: TGCAGTGCTAGAGTGACGGACAGGGCCAACGTCCTGACTTTC

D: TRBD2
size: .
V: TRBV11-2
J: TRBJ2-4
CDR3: CASSWTSGRAGGEQYF
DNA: TGTGCCAGCAGCTGGACTAGCGGGAGGGCCGGGGGAGAGCAGTACTTC

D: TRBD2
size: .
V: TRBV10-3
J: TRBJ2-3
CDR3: CAISEGLAGGFQDRQYF
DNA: TGTGCCATCAGTGAAGGACTAGCGGGAGGGTTTCAAGATAGGCAGTATTTT

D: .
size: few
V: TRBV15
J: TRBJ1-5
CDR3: CATSSRTGISNQPQHF
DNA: TGTGCCACCAGCAGCCGTACAGGGATTAGCAATCAGCCCCAGCATTTT

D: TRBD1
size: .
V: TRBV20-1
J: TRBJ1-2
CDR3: CSASRTGDQGYTF
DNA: TGCAGTGCCAGTCGAACAGGGGACCAAGGCTACACCTTC

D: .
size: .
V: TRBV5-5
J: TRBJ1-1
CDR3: CASSPGLRNTEAFF
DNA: TGTGCCAGCAGCCCGGGACTACGGAACACTGAAGCTTTCTTT

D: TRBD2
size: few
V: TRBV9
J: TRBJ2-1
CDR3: CASSVVTSSGYNEQFF
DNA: TGTGCCAGCAGCGTAGTAACGTCTAGCGGTTACAATGAGCAGTTCTTC

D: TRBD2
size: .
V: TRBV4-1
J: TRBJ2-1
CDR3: CASSLPGNGRALYNEQFF
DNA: TGCGCCAGCAGCCTCCCAGGAAACGGGAGGGCCCTCTACAATGAGCAGTTCTTC

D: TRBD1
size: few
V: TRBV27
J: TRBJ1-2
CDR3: CASSPGTGVRGYGYTF
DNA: TGTGCCAGCAGTCCGGGGACAGGGGTACGTGGCTATGGCTACACCTTC

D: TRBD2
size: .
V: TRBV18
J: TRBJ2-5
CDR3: CASSPPETSGRETQYF
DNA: TGTGCCAGCTCACCGCCGGAGACTAGCGGGAGGGAGACCCAGTACTTC

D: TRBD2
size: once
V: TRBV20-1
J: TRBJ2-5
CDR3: CIAGLAGPQEAQYF
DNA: TGTATAGCAGGACTAGCGGGACCTCAAGAGGCCCAGTACTTC